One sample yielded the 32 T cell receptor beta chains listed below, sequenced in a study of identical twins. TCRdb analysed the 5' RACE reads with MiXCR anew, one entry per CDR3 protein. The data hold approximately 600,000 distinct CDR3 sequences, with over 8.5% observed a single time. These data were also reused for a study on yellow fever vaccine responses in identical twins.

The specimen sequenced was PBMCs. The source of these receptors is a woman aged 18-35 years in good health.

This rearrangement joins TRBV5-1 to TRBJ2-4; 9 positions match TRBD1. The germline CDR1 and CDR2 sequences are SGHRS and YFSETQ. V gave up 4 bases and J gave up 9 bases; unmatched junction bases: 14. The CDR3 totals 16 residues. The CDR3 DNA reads TGCGCCAGCAGCCCCGGACAGGGGAAAGGCCCGGGCATTCAGTACTTC. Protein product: CASSPGQGKGPGIQYF.

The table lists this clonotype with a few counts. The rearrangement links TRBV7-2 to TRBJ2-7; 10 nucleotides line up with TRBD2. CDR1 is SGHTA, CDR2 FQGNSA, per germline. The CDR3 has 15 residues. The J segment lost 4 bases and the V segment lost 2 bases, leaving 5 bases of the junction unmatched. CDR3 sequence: CASSLPSGSRYEQYF. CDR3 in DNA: TGTGCCAGCAGCTTACCTAGCGGGAGCAGGTACGAGCAGTACTTC. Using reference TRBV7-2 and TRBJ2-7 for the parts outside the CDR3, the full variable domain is GAGVSQSPSNKVTEKGKDVELRCDPISGHTALYWYRQSLGQGLEFLIYFQGNSAPDKSGLPSDRFSAERTGGSVSTLTIQRTQQEDSAVYLCASSLPSGSRYEQYFGPGTRLTVT.

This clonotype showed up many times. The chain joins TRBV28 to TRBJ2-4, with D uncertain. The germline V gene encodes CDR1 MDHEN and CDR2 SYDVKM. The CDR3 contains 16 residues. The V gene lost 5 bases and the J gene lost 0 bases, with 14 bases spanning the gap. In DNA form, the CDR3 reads TGTGCCAGCAGTCCGATTCTTCGGCTAGCCAAAAACATTCAGTACTTC. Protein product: CASSPILRLAKNIQYF.

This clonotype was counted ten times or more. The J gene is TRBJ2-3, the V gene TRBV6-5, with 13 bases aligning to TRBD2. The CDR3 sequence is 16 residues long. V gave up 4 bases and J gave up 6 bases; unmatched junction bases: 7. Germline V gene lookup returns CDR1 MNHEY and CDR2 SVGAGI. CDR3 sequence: CASSFRLAGGVDTQYF. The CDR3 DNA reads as TGTGCCAGCAGTTTCCGACTAGCGGGGGGTGTGGATACGCAGTATTTT.

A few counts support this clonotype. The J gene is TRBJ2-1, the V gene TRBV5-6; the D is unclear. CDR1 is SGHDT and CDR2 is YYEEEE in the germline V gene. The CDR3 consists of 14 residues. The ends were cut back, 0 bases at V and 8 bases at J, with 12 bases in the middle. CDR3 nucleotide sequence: TGTGCCAGCAGCTTGGCACTCCTTGGCGATGAGCAGTTCTTC. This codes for CASSLALLGDEQFF.

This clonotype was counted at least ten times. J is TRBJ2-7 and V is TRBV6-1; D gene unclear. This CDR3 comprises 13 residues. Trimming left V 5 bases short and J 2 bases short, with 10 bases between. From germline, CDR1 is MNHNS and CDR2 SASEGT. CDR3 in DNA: TGTGCCAGCAGTCGCAGCCGGACCTACGAGCAGTACTTC. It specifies CASSRSRTYEQYF.

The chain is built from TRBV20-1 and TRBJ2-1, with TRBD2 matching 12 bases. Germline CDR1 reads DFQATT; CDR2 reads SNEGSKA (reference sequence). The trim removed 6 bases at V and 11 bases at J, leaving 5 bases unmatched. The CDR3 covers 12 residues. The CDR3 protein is CSAQTSGSQQFF. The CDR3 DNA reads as TGCAGTGCCCAGACTAGCGGGAGTCAGCAGTTCTTC.

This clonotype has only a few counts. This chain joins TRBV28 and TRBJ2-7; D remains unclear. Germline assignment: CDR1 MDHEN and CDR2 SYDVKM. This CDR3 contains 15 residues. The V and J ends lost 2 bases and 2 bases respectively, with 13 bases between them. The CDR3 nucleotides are TGTGCCAGCAGTTTAGGTGGCACGGTAACCTACGAGCAGTACTTC. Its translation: CASSLGGTVTYEQYF. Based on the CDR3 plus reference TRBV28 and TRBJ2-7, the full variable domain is DVKVTQSSRYLVKRTGEKVFLECVQDMDHENMFWYRQDPGLGLRLIYFSYDVKMKEKGDIPEGYSVSREKKERFSLILESASTNQTSMYLCASSLGGTVTYEQYFGPGTRLTVT.

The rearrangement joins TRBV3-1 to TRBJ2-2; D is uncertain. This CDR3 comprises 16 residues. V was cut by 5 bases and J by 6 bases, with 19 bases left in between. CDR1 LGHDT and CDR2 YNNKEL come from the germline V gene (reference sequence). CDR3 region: CASSTPPGPPAGELFF. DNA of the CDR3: TGTGCCAGCAGCACCCCCCCCGGACCTCCCGCCGGGGAGCTGTTTTTT.

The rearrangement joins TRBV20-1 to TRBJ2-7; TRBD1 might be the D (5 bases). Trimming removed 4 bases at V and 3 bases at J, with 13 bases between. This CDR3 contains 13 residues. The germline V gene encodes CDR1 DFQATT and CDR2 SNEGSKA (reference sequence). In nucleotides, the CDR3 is TGCAGTGCTATATATGACAGAAGCTACGAGCAGTACTTC. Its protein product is CSAIYDRSYEQYF.

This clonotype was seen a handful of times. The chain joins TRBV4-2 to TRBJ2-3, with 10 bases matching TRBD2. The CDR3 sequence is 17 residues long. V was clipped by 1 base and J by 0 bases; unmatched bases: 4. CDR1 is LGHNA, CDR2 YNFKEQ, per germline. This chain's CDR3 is CASSQGASGGSTDTQYF. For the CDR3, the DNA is TGTGCCAGCAGCCAAGGCGCTAGCGGGGGCAGCACAGATACGCAGTATTTT.

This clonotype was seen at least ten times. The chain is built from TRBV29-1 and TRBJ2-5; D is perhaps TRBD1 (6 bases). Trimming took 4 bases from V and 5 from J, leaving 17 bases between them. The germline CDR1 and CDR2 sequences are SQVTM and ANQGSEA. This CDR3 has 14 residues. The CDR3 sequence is CSVVAQGDFETQYF. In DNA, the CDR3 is TGCAGCGTTGTAGCACAGGGTGATTTTGAGACCCAGTACTTC.

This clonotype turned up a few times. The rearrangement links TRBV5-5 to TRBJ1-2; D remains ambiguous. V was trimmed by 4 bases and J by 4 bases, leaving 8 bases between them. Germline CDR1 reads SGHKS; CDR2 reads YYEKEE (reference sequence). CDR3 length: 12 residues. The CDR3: CASSVGSYGYTF. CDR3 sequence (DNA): TGTGCCAGCAGCGTGGGAAGCTATGGCTACACCTTC.

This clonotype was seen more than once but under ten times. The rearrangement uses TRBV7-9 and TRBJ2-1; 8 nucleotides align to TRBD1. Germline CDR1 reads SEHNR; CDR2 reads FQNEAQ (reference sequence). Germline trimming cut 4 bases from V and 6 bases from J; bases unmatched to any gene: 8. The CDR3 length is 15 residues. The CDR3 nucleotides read TGTGCCAGCAGCTCTCGGACAGGGTACAGCAATGAGCAGTTCTTC. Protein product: CASSSRTGYSNEQFF.

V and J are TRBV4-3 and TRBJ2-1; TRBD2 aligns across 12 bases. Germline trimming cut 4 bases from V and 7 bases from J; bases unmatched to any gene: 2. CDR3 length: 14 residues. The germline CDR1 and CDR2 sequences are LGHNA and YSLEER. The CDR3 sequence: CASSRTSGMNEQFF. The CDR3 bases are TGCGCCAGCAGCCGGACTAGCGGGATGAATGAGCAGTTCTTC.

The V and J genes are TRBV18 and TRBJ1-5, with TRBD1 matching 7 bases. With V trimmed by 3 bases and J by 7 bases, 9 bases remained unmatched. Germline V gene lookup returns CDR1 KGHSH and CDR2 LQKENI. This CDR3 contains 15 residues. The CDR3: CASSPYAQGVQPQHF. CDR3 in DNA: TGTGCCAGCTCACCTTATGCCCAGGGGGTCCAGCCCCAGCATTTT.

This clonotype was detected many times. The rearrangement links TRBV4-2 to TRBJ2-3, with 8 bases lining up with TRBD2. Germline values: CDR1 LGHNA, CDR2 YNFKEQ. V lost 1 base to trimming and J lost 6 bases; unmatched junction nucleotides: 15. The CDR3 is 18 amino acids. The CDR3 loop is CASSQGEPAGGPWDTQYF. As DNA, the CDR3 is TGTGCCAGCAGCCAAGGGGAACCGGCGGGAGGTCCGTGGGATACGCAGTATTTT.

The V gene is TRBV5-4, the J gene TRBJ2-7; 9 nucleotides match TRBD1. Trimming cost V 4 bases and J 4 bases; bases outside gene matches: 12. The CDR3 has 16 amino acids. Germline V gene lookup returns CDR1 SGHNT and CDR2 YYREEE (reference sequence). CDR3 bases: TGTGCCAGCAGCCCGTCTATACAGGGGGCCCTATACGAGCAGTACTTC. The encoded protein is CASSPSIQGALYEQYF.

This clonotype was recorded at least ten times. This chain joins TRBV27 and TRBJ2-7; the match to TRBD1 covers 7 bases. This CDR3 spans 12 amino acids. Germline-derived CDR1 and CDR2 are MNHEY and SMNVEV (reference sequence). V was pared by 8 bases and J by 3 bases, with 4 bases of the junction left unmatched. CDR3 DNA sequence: TGTGCCAGCCGGGACAGTTTCTACGAGCAGTACTTC. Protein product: CASRDSFYEQYF.

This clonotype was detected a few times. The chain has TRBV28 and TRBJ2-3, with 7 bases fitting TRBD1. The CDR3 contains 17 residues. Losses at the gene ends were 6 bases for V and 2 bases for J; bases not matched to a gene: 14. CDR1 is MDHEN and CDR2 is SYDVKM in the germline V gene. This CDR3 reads CASSPETGSGNTDTQYF. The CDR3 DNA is TGTGCCAGCAGCCCAGAGACAGGGTCTGGGAACACAGATACGCAGTATTTT.

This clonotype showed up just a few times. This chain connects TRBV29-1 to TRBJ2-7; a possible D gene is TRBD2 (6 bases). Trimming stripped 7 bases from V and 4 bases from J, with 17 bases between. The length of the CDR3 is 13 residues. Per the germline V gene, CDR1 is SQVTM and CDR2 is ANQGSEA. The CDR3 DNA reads TGCAGCGCTGAGGGACTTGTCGGTTACGAGCAGTACTTC. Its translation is CSAEGLVGYEQYF.

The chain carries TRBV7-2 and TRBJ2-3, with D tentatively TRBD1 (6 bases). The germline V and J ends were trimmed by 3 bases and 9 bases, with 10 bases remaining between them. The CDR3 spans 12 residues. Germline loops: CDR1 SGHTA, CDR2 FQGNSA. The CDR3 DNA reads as TGTGCCAGCAGCTTCCCAGGGGCCACGCAGTATTTT. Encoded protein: CASSFPGATQYF.

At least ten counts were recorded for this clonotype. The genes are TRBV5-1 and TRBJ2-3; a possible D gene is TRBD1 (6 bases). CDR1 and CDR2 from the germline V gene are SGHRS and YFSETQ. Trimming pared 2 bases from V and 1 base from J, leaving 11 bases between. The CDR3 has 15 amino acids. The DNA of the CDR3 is TGCGCCAGCAGCTTAGAGACAGGCGGCACAGATACGCAGTATTTT. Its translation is CASSLETGGTDTQYF.

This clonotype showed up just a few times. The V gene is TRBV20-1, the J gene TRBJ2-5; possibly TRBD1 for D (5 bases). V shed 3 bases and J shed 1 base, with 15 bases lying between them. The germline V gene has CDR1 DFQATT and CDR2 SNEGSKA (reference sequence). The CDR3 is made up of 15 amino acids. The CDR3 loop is CSASRPGKGQETQYF. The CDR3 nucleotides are TGCAGTGCTAGCCGCCCAGGGAAGGGCCAAGAGACCCAGTACTTC.

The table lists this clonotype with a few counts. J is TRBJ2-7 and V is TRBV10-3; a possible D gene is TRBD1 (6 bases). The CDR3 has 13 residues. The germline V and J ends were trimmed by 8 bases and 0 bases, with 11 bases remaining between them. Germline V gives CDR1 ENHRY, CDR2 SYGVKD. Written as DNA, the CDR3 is TGTGCCATCGCCACAGGGCTCTCCTACGAGCAGTACTTC. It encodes CAIATGLSYEQYF.

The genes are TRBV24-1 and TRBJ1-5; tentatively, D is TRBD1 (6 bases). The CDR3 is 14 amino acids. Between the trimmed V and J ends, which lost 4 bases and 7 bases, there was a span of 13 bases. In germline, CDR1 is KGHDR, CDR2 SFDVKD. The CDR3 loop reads CATSDARGEQPQHF. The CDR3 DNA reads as TGTGCCACCAGTGACGCCAGGGGTGAGCAGCCCCAGCATTTT.

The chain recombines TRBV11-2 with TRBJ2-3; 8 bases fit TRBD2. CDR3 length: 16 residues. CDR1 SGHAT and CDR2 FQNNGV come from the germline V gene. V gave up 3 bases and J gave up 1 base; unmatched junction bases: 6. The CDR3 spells CASSFGGTRGTDTQYF. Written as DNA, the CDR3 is TGTGCCAGCAGCTTCGGGGGGACTAGGGGCACAGATACGCAGTATTTT.

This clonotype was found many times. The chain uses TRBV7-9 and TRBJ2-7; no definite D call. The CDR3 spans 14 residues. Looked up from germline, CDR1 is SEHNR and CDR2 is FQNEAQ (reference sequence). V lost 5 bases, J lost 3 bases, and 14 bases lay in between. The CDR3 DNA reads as TGTGCCAGCAGCCCAAGGTCAGATCGCTACGAGCAGTACTTC. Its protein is CASSPRSDRYEQYF.

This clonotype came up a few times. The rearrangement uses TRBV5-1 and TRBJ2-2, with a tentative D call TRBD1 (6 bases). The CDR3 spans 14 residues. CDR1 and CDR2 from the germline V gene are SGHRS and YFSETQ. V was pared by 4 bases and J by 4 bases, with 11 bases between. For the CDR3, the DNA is TGCGCCAGCAGCCGGGACACGGTCACCGGGGAGCTGTTTTTT. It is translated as CASSRDTVTGELFF.

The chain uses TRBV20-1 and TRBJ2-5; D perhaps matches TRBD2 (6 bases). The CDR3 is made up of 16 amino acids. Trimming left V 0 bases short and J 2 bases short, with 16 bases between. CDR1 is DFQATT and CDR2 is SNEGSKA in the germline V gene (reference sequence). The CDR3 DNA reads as TGCAGTGCTAGAGATTTATGGGCTAGCGAACAAGAGACCCAGTACTTC. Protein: CSARDLWASEQETQYF.

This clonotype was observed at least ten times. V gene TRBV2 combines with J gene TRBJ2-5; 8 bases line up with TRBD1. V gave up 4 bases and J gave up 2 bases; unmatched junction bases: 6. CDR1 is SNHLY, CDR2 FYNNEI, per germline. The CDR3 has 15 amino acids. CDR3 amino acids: CASSGGQATQETQYF. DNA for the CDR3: TGTGCCAGCAGTGGGGGACAGGCTACGCAAGAGACCCAGTACTTC.

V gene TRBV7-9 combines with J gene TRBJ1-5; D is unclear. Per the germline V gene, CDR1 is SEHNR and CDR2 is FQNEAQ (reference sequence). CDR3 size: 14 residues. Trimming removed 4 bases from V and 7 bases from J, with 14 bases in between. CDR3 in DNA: TGTGCCAGCAGCTCCCTAACGTCAGGACAGCCCCAGCATTTT. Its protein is CASSSLTSGQPQHF.